This T cell receptor (beta chain) was identified during a study of T cell repertoires in cytomegalovirus infection. Study in general: CMV epitopes, recently identified HLA-C-restricted and well-studied HLA-B-restricted, were used. Public TCR beta signatures indicated both CMV infection and matching HLA type.

General observations from the study: Summed public TCR beta family frequency identified CMV carriers bearing the relevant HLA. In two of eight donors, the top clonotype was HLA-C-restricted CMV-specific.

Germline loops: CDR1 SGHTA, CDR2 FQGNSA. V lost 1 base and J 4 bases, leaving 13 bases between the germline ends. The CDR3 is 15 amino acids. Each CDR3 protein is one row after TCRdb ran MiXCR on the reads. This table has roughly 500,000 distinct CDR3 sequences, more than 30% appearing once. Comments on this clonotype: Antigen specificity is unknown.

This sample comprised cultured PBMCs, obtained from culture after CMV antigen stimulation. This clonotype originated in a human donor in good health (CMV status not recorded). Some clones in this sample may be carry-over from other donors' samples. V gene TRBV7-2 combines with J gene TRBJ1-2; weak D call: TRBD1 (5 bases). Here the CDR3 reads CASSLDATGTYGYTF. Written as DNA, the CDR3 is TGTGCCAGCAGCTTAGATGCCACAGGAACCTATGGCTACACCTTC.